One sample yielded the 24 T cell receptor beta chains listed below, sequenced in a study of CD8+ T cells in alopecia areata. In each case, RNA was isolated and then reverse transcribed into cDNA as the sequencing template. Assay used: immunoSEQ multiplex PCR; TCRdb lists only in-frame clones, some missing. The profile shows over 150,000 clones, roughly three fifths of them singletons. This sample's treatment: oral pan-JAK inhibitor, 5-10 mg twice daily. Here the sequenced sample was CD4+ T cells sorted from blood, taken at week 4, from a patient treated with tofacitinib. The receptors were gathered from a human donor with alopecia areata.

The table lists this clone with a few counts. The CDR3 is CASEVGAGPNQPQHF. CDR3 bases: TGTGCCAGCGAAGTCGGGGCAGGGCCGAATCAGCCCCAGCATTTT. The gene calls are TRBV6-5 and TRBJ1-5; D may be TRBD1 (5 bases). The CDR3 is made up of 15 amino acids. The germline V gene encodes CDR1 MNHEY and CDR2 SVGAGI. V lost 8 bases to trimming and J lost 4 bases, with 18 bases between them.

This clone was counted once. The CDR3 region has the DNA TGTGCCAGCACAGGCGGGGCCAACGTCCTGACTTTC. Protein sequence: CASTGGANVLTF. The chain recombines TRBV2 with TRBJ2-6; D unclear. The length of the CDR3 is 12 residues. V was trimmed by 7 bases and J by 4 bases, leaving 5 bases between them. CDR1 and CDR2 from the germline V gene are SNHLY and FYNNEI.

The chain is built from TRBV28 and TRBJ1-5; D unresolved. The CDR3 is 17 residues long. V gave up 4 bases and J gave up 1 base, with 17 bases separating them. Germline V gene lookup returns CDR1 MDHEN and CDR2 SYDVKM. The DNA of the CDR3 is TGTGCCAGCAGTTCCATTGGGTGGAGTGGCAGCAATCAGCCCCAGCATTTT. Translating gives CASSSIGWSGSNQPQHF.

Remarks on this clone: The sample contains more than one DNA sequence encoding this CDR3. This chain connects TRBV29-1 to TRBJ1-2; TRBD1 might be the D (5 bases). Germline V gene sequence: CDR1 SQVTM, CDR2 ANQGSEA. V was shortened by 2 bases and J by 11 bases, with 9 bases between the two germline ends. The CDR3 is made up of 10 amino acids. The CDR3 loop is CSVEQGGYTF. The CDR3 DNA sequence: TGCAGCGTTGAACAGGGAGGTTACACCTTC.

The chain employs TRBV5-1 and TRBJ2-2; TRBD1 is a possible D gene (6 bases). Germline V lookup: CDR1 SGHRS, CDR2 YFSETQ. The length of the CDR3 is 15 residues. Trimming left V 2 bases short and J 6 bases short, with 14 bases between. The CDR3 loop is CASSFYRERAGELFF. The CDR3 DNA reads TGCGCCAGCAGCTTCTACAGGGAAAGGGCCGGGGAGCTGTTTTTT.

CDR3 nucleotides: TGTGCCAGCAGCAGACAGCTCTATGGCTACACCTTC. Residues: CASSRQLYGYTF. The rearrangement joins TRBV9 to TRBJ1-2, with D possibly matching TRBD1 (5 bases). Germline lookup yields CDR1 SGDLS and CDR2 YYNGEE. The CDR3 has 12 residues. The V gene lost 4 bases and the J gene lost 4 bases, with 8 bases spanning the gap. The complete variable domain, with remaining parts taken from reference TRBV9 and TRBJ1-2, reads DSGVTQTPKHLITATGQRVTLRCSPRSGDLSVYWYQQSLDQGLQFLIQYYNGEERAKGNILERFSAQQFPDLHSELNLSSLELGDSALYFCASSRQLYGYTFGSGTRLTVV.

The chain joins TRBV4-2 to TRBJ2-7; unclear D gene. CDR3 length: 12 amino acids. Germline V gene data show CDR1 as LGHNA and CDR2 as YNFKEQ. V was pared by 6 bases and J by 5 bases, with 11 bases between. The DNA for the CDR3 is TGTGCCAGCAGGGCTCCGACGGACGAGCAGTACTTC. This gives the protein CASRAPTDEQYF.

V and J are TRBV7-2 and TRBJ2-1; D ambiguous. There are 11 residues in the CDR3. The germline V gene encodes CDR1 SGHTA and CDR2 FQGNSA. With 3 bases removed from V and 10 bases from J, the gap between germline ends came to 7 bases. CDR3 DNA: TGTGCCAGCAGCTTTAAGCGAGAGCAGTTCTTC. It translates to CASSFKREQFF.

This sequence joins TRBV15 and TRBJ2-1; no firm D call. Germline CDR1 is LNHNV and CDR2 is YYDKDF (reference sequence). The CDR3 sequence is 12 residues long. Trimming pared 0 bases from V and 12 bases from J, leaving 9 bases between. In DNA form, the CDR3 reads TGTGCCACCAGCAGAGATCTAGAGGCGCAGTTCTTC. This gives the protein CATSRDLEAQFF.

J is TRBJ2-1 and V is TRBV29-1, with D perhaps TRBD2 (5 bases). Deletions cut 8 bases from V and 1 base from J, with 12 bases between. The CDR3 is 13 residues long. Germline CDR1 reads SQVTM; CDR2 reads ANQGSEA. CDR3 protein: CSTAAGSYNEQFF. The DNA for the CDR3 is TGCAGCACCGCCGCGGGTTCCTACAATGAGCAGTTCTTC.

This chain uses TRBV6-1 with TRBJ2-3; tentatively, D is TRBD1 or TRBD2 (5 bases each). This CDR3 is built from 14 residues. V lost 5 bases and J lost 3, with 12 bases in between. In germline, CDR1 is MNHNS, CDR2 SASEGT. The chain's CDR3 is CASSPSWGTDTQYF. CDR3 nucleotides: TGTGCCAGCAGTCCCTCATGGGGGACAGATACGCAGTATTTT.

The chain couples TRBV7-2 to TRBJ1-2; D unresolved. The germline V gene encodes CDR1 SGHTA and CDR2 FQGNSA. This CDR3 is 15 amino acids long. With 4 bases removed from V and 4 bases from J, the gap between germline ends came to 16 bases. CDR3 in amino acids: CASSSQSGLVYGYTF. The CDR3 DNA is TGTGCCAGCAGCTCCCAGTCGGGCCTCGTCTATGGCTACACCTTC.

The chain uses TRBV9 and TRBJ1-1; 8 bases map to TRBD1. Germline trimming cut 4 bases from V and 4 bases from J; bases unmatched to any gene: 12. Germline V gives CDR1 SGDLS, CDR2 YYNGEE. The CDR3 is made up of 16 amino acids. Here the CDR3 reads CASSSRTGQGSTEAFF. In DNA, the CDR3 is TGTGCCAGCAGCTCCAGAACCGGACAGGGAAGCACTGAAGCTTTCTTT.

This clone has more than one count but fewer than ten. The chain recombines TRBV19 with TRBJ2-6, with 7 nucleotides matching TRBD1. This CDR3 contains 13 residues. The V segment lost 11 bases and the J segment 0 bases; nucleotides outside the gene matches: 1. Germline V gene lookup returns CDR1 LNHDA and CDR2 SQIVND (reference sequence). CDR3 sequence: CAGQVSGANVLTF. In DNA, the CDR3 is TGTGCCGGACAGGTCTCTGGGGCCAACGTCCTGACTTTC.

This chain uses TRBV29-1 with TRBJ1-2; no clear D gene. The CDR3 extends over 16 amino acids. The germline CDR1 and CDR2 sequences are SQVTM and ANQGSEA. Trimming removed 6 bases from V and 7 bases from J, with 27 bases in between. The CDR3 protein is CSVPVGSISTGTGYTF. The CDR3 coding sequence is TGCAGCGTCCCCGTGGGGTCCATCTCGACTGGCACTGGCTACACCTTC.

The chain recombines TRBV30 with TRBJ2-5, with D unresolved. Germline lookup yields CDR1 GTSNPN and CDR2 SVGIG (reference sequence). The CDR3 runs to 14 residues. V dropped 6 bases and J dropped 5 bases, with 19 bases sitting between them. CDR3 loop: CACYLRSPGETQYF. The CDR3 DNA follows: TGTGCCTGCTACCTTCGCAGTCCTGGGGAGACCCAGTACTTC.

This chain joins TRBV30 and TRBJ2-2; D not resolved. V was cut by 1 base and J by 7 bases, with 10 bases left in between. This CDR3 is 13 amino acids long. Germline V gives CDR1 GTSNPN, CDR2 SVGIG (reference sequence). The CDR3 reads CAWSAFSSGELFF. The CDR3 nucleotides read TGTGCCTGGAGTGCTTTCTCAAGCGGGGAGCTGTTTTTT.

This clone was observed a handful of times. As DNA, the CDR3 is TGTGCCAGCAGTCACAGGACTAGCGGTACCTACGAGCAGTACTTC. Translating it yields CASSHRTSGTYEQYF. V usage is TRBV6-5 and J usage is TRBJ2-7; TRBD2 matches at 10 bases. The germline gives CDR1 MNHEY, CDR2 SVGAGI. The trim removed 5 bases at V and 2 bases at J, leaving 6 bases unmatched. The CDR3 runs to 15 residues.

The chain uses TRBV5-1 and TRBJ2-3; D may match TRBD1 or TRBD2 (5 bases each). The V and J ends lost 0 bases and 5 bases respectively, with 10 bases between them. Germline CDR1 and CDR2: SGHRS and YFSETQ. There are 14 residues in the CDR3. CDR3 residues: CASSLAAGRDTQYF. The CDR3 DNA sequence: TGCGCCAGCAGCTTGGCGGCAGGGAGAGATACGCAGTATTTT.

V and J are TRBV7-2 and TRBJ2-5; 8 positions match TRBD2. The CDR3 covers 15 residues. Per germline, CDR1 SGHTA and CDR2 FQGNSA. Trimming cost V 4 bases and J 5 bases; bases outside gene matches: 9. Written as DNA, the CDR3 is TGTGCCAGCAGCTCTGTAGCGGGAATGGGGGAGACCCAGTACTTC. Its translation: CASSSVAGMGETQYF.

As DNA, the CDR3 is TGCAGCGTCCAGGAGGGTAGACACGAGCAGTACTTC. Translating it yields CSVQEGRHEQYF. The chain combines TRBV29-1 with TRBJ2-7, with D perhaps TRBD2 (6 bases). Trimming pared 6 bases from V and 5 bases from J, leaving 14 bases between. The germline gives CDR1 SQVTM, CDR2 ANQGSEA. CDR3 length: 12 amino acids.

The chain carries TRBV4-2 and TRBJ1-1; D may be TRBD1 (6 bases). CDR1 and CDR2 (germline): LGHNA, YNFKEQ. The CDR3 is 16 residues long. Trimming removed 0 bases from V and 6 bases from J, with 17 bases in between. CDR3 nucleotide sequence: TGTGCCAGCAGCCAAGATAATTATCGGGCAGGGGCTGAAGCTTTCTTT. This encodes CASSQDNYRAGAEAFF.

CDR3 amino acids: CASSQGAFQETQYF. In DNA form, the CDR3 reads TGTGCCAGCAGCCAAGGGGCCTTTCAAGAGACCCAGTACTTC. The V and J genes are TRBV4-2 and TRBJ2-5; no clear D. V was clipped by 1 base and J by 2 bases, with 8 bases between them. Germline CDR1 and CDR2: LGHNA and YNFKEQ. CDR3 length: 14 residues.

In DNA, the CDR3 is TGCAGCGGACTAGCGGACACAGATACGCAGTATTTT. Its protein product is CSGLADTDTQYF. The genes are TRBV29-1 and TRBJ2-3; TRBD2 matches at 9 bases. V lost 7 bases and J lost 2; bases outside the gene matches: 1. Looked up from germline, CDR1 is SQVTM and CDR2 is ANQGSEA. The CDR3 sequence is 12 residues long.